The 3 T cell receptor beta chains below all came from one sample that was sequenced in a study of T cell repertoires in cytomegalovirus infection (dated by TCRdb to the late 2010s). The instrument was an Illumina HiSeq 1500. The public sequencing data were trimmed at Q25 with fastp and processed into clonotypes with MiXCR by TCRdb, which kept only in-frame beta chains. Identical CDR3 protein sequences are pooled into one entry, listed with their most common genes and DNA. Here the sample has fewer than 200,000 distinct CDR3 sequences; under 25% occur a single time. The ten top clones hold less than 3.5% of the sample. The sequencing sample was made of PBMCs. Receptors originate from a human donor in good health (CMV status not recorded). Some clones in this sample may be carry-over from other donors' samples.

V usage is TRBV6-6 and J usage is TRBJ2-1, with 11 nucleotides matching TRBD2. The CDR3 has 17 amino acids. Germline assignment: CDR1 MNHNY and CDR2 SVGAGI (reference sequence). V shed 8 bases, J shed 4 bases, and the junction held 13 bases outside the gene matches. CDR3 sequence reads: CASDLAGGASTYNEQFF. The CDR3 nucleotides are TGTGCCAGCGACTTAGCGGGGGGGGCTTCAACATACAATGAGCAGTTCTTC.

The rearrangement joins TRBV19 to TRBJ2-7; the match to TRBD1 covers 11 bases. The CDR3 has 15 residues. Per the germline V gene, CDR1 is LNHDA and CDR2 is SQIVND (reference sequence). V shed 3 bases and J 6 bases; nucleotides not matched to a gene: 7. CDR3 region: CASSIRGTGGPEQYF. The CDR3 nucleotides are TGTGCCAGTAGTATCCGCGGGACAGGGGGGCCCGAGCAGTACTTC.

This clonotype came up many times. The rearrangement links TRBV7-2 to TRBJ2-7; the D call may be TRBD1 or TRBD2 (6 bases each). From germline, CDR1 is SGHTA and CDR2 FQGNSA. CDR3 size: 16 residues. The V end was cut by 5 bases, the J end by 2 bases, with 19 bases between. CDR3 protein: CASSLDRGVGTYEQYF. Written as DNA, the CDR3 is TGTGCCAGCAGCCTGGATAGGGGGGTAGGGACCTACGAGCAGTACTTC.